This TCR beta chain appears in the sequencing data of a study of OX40 agonist ivuxolimab in advanced cancers. On the study more broadly: Patients took ivuxolimab, an agonistic anti-OX40 (CD134) antibody.

The table came from immunoSEQ multiplex PCR; TCRdb's copy has only in-frame clones and leaves some out. The profile shows over 35,000 clones, around 90% of them singletons. Study observations and caveats: Relative to CD4+ cells, CD8+ T cells on average had more expanded clones. Among some nonresponders, normalized T-cell clonal expansion was also low. Partial responders at 0.1-3.0 mg/kg showed near-lowest clonal expansion.

Remarks on this clone: Its specificity is unknown.

The ends lost 5 bases at V and 9 bases at J; junction bases unmatched: 16. This CDR3 region has 17 residues. CDR1 is SEHNR and CDR2 is FQNEAQ in the germline V gene (reference sequence). This receptor was taken from an adult with an advanced solid tumor such as melanoma, head and neck, liver or kidney cancer. V usage is TRBV7-9 and J usage is TRBJ1-6; TRBD1 aligns across 7 bases. The input for sequencing was CD4+ or CD8+ T cells sorted from blood, taken in a trial of the OX40 agonist ivuxolimab. The CDR3 region has the DNA TGTGCCAGCAGCCCCCGGACAGGAGGCGTATATGGTTCACCCCTCCACTTT. This codes for CASSPRTGGVYGSPLHF.